A selection of T cell receptor beta chains follows, all from one sample in a study of shared clonotypes between healthy human individuals. Here immunoSEQ multiplex PCR was the method, and the copy in TCRdb shows in-frame clones only, minus some. The sample has millions of clones; just over 90% are singletons. Sequencing was performed on naive CD8+ T cells from PBMCs. The receptors stem from a man between 18 and 35 years old in good health. Some clones in this sample may be carry-over from other donors' samples. Both conserved end residues are part of each CDR3.

CDR3 protein: CASSLVGPDQPQHF
V gene: TRBV7-6
J gene: TRBJ1-5

CDR3 protein: CASARGPHEQYF
V gene: TRBV19
J gene: TRBJ2-7

CDR3 protein: CASSLRSSGIIVNEQFF
V gene: TRBV7-2
J gene: TRBJ2-1

CDR3 protein: CASSKKGGGKNIQYF
V gene: TRBV21-1
J gene: TRBJ2-4

CDR3 protein: CASSLWTGGNEQFF
V gene: TRBV19
J gene: TRBJ2-1

CDR3 protein: CASSLDLRDLTEAFF
V gene: TRBV5-6
J gene: TRBJ1-1

CDR3 protein: CASSGPQGGGEKLFF
V gene: TRBV5-6
J gene: TRBJ1-4

CDR3 protein: CASSLNRLAGSSYNEQFF
V gene: TRBV11-2
J gene: TRBJ2-1

CDR3 protein: CASEGSGTEAFF
V gene: TRBV19
J gene: TRBJ1-1

CDR3 protein: CASSPRTVYNEQFF
V gene: TRBV7-8
J gene: TRBJ2-1

CDR3 protein: CASSVGGGAGYGYTF
V gene: TRBV9
J gene: TRBJ1-2

CDR3 protein: CASSGSGDNLGEQFF
V gene: TRBV7-6
J gene: TRBJ2-1